The 20 T cell receptor beta chains in this list originate from one sample, sequenced in a study of T cells after yellow fever vaccination. TCRdb ran MiXCR on the 5' RACE reads and lists one entry per CDR3 protein. Of hundreds of thousands of distinct CDR3 sequences listed, approximately 12% were seen once; the top ten hold more than 13%. The sequencing here drew on PBMCs, taken on the day of the yellow fever booster vaccination. These receptors all come from a young man who received the YFV17D yellow fever vaccine.

V is TRBV7-9 and J is TRBJ2-1; no firm D call. The CDR3 length is 14 residues. Deletions cut 0 bases from V and 4 bases from J, with 7 bases between. Germline CDR1 reads SEHNR; CDR2 reads FQNEAQ (reference sequence). This CDR3 reads CASSLARLYNEQFF. The DNA for the CDR3 is TGTGCCAGCAGCTTAGCGCGGTTGTACAATGAGCAGTTCTTC.

This chain joins TRBV5-4 and TRBJ2-2; D unclear. The CDR3 has 14 residues. The V and J ends lost 1 base and 5 bases respectively, with 9 bases between them. CDR1 and CDR2 (germline): SGHNT, YYREEE (reference sequence). CDR3 nucleotide sequence: TGTGCCAGCAGCTTGCACGTACTGACCGGGGAGCTGTTTTTT. As protein: CASSLHVLTGELFF.

This rearrangement joins TRBV9 to TRBJ2-7, with D possibly matching TRBD2 (6 bases). Germline loops: CDR1 SGDLS, CDR2 YYNGEE. There are 14 residues in the CDR3. The V gene lost 2 bases and the J gene lost 6 bases, with 15 bases spanning the gap. This CDR3 is CASSVAPDGGEQYF. In DNA form, the CDR3 reads TGTGCCAGCAGCGTGGCTCCCGACGGGGGCGAGCAGTACTTC.

The chain employs TRBV29-1 and TRBJ2-5; a possible D gene is TRBD1 (6 bases). The CDR3 covers 13 residues. V was shortened by 7 bases and J by 3 bases, with 15 bases between the two germline ends. Germline V gives CDR1 SQVTM, CDR2 ANQGSEA. CDR3 amino acids: CSAPGTTEETQYF. DNA for the CDR3: TGCAGCGCCCCCGGGACAACAGAAGAGACCCAGTACTTC.

The genes are TRBV5-6 and TRBJ2-1; D ambiguous. Germline values: CDR1 SGHDT, CDR2 YYEEEE. The CDR3 loop spans 13 amino acids. Between the trimmed V and J ends, which lost 0 bases and 5 bases, there was a span of 6 bases. Written as DNA, the CDR3 is TGTGCCAGCAGCTTGGCCCCAGACAATGAGCAGTTCTTC. This gives the protein CASSLAPDNEQFF.

This clonotype was recorded a few times. The genes are TRBV27 and TRBJ2-3; D remains ambiguous. Trimming cost V 3 bases and J 3 bases, with 13 bases left between them. This CDR3 contains 15 residues. Germline assignment: CDR1 MNHEY and CDR2 SMNVEV (reference sequence). The CDR3 is CASSLQNPATDTQYF. The CDR3 bases are TGTGCCAGCAGTTTGCAGAACCCGGCTACAGATACGCAGTATTTT.

The chain has TRBV7-8 and TRBJ2-1, with 8 bases fitting TRBD2. Losses at the gene ends were 1 base for V and 7 bases for J; bases not matched to a gene: 12. CDR3 length: 17 residues. Germline V CDR1 and CDR2: SGHVS, FQNEAQ. The CDR3, as DNA: TGTGCCAGCAGCTTAGTAGCTTGGAGCGGGAGTAATAATGAGCAGTTCTTC. This gives the protein CASSLVAWSGSNNEQFF.

In DNA form, the CDR3 reads TGCGCCAGCAGCCAAGAAGGTCGGGGAGAAGCTAACTATGGCTACACCTTC. Protein product: CASSQEGRGEANYGYTF. J is TRBJ1-2 and V is TRBV4-3; D is uncertain. From germline, CDR1 is LGHNA and CDR2 YSLEER. V lost 0 bases, J lost 0 bases, and 14 bases lay in between. CDR3 length equals 17 residues.

The CDR3 here is CASSKGQFQPQHF. CDR3 bases: TGTGCCAGCAGCAAGGGACAGTTTCAGCCCCAGCATTTT. The chain is built from TRBV21-1 and TRBJ1-5; the DNA was not used to check the table's D call, TRBD1. TRBV21-1 is labeled a pseudogene. This CDR3 comprises 13 residues.

The chain employs TRBV11-2 and TRBJ1-1; 8 nucleotides agree with TRBD1. The germline CDR1 and CDR2 sequences are SGHAT and FQNNGV. V shed 2 bases and J 5 bases; nucleotides not matched to a gene: 7. The CDR3 spans 15 residues. CDR3 loop: CASSLTDRGWTEAFF. The CDR3 bases are TGTGCCAGCAGCTTAACCGACAGGGGTTGGACTGAAGCTTTCTTT.

There are many counts of this clonotype. The chain uses TRBV12-3 or TRBV12-4 and TRBJ2-4; D uncertain. The CDR3 loop spans 14 amino acids. V gave up 2 bases and J gave up 0 bases, with 5 bases separating them. Here the CDR3 reads CASSLWEAKNIQYF. The CDR3 bases are TGTGCCAGCAGTTTATGGGAAGCCAAAAACATTCAGTACTTC.

The J gene is TRBJ2-6, the V gene TRBV6-2 or TRBV6-3; TRBD1 aligns across 9 bases. The length of the CDR3 is 18 residues. Germline CDR1 is MNHEY and CDR2 is SVGEGT. Trimming took 8 bases from V and 1 from J; bases not matched to a gene: 12. CDR3 region: CASDRAGTGQSGANVLTF. In DNA, the CDR3 is TGTGCCAGCGATCGAGCCGGGACAGGGCAGTCTGGGGCCAACGTCCTGACTTTC.

The sample holds a few counts of this clonotype. The V and J genes are TRBV28 and TRBJ1-2; 8 positions match TRBD1. V shed 8 bases and J 3 bases; nucleotides not matched to a gene: 8. Germline CDR1 MDHEN, CDR2 SYDVKM. The CDR3 extends over 14 amino acids. The CDR3 nucleotides read TGTGCCAGCTTGCTGGACAGGGAGGACTATGGCTACACCTTC. It encodes CASLLDREDYGYTF.

This clonotype has a handful of counts. The CDR3 here is CASSFVAGGHDTQYF. The CDR3 nucleotides read TGTGCCAGCAGCTTCGTTGCGGGAGGTCACGATACGCAGTATTTT. The V call is TRBV7-9, the J call TRBJ2-3, with 8 bases lining up with TRBD2. Trimming took 3 bases from V and 6 from J; bases not matched to a gene: 8. Germline values: CDR1 SEHNR, CDR2 FQNEAQ (reference sequence). CDR3 length: 15 residues. Full variable domain (rest looked up from reference TRBV7-9 and TRBJ2-3): DTGVSQNPRHKITKRGQNVTFRCDPISEHNRLYWYRQTLGQGPEFLTYFQNEAQLEKSRLLSDRFSAERPKGSFSTLEIQRTEQGDSAMYLCASSFVAGGHDTQYFGPGTRLTVL.

J is TRBJ2-1 and V is TRBV20-1; D is undetermined. This CDR3 contains 14 residues. The germline V gene has CDR1 DFQATT and CDR2 SNEGSKA (reference sequence). V lost 6 bases to trimming and J lost 9 bases, with 21 bases between them. CDR3 nucleotides: TGCAGTGCGGGGATGGCCCTTAAAGCGATTGAGCAGTTCTTC. Its translation: CSAGMALKAIEQFF.

The chain employs TRBV12-3 or TRBV12-4 and TRBJ2-3; perhaps TRBD2 as D (6 bases). The ends were cut back, 6 bases at V and 2 bases at J, with 15 bases in the middle. The CDR3 spans 15 residues. CDR3 bases: TGTGCCAGCAGGGGGGTGCTAGCGAACACAGATACGCAGTATTTT. Translated, it gives CASRGVLANTDTQYF.

The CDR3 DNA follows: TGCAGTGCTAGAGAATCCGTCTTCATGAACACTGAAGCTTTCTTT. Protein: CSARESVFMNTEAFF. V gene TRBV20-1 combines with J gene TRBJ1-1, with unresolved D. The CDR3 consists of 15 residues. V was clipped by 0 bases and J by 0 bases, with 11 bases between them. Per the germline V gene, CDR1 is DFQATT and CDR2 is SNEGSKA (reference sequence).

This clonotype was found a few times. V usage is TRBV7-9 and J usage is TRBJ1-2; TRBD1 is a possible D gene (6 bases). V shed 5 bases and J shed 4 bases, with 17 bases lying between them. CDR3 size: 15 residues. Germline assignment: CDR1 SEHNR and CDR2 FQNEAQ (reference sequence). The CDR3 region has the DNA TGTGCCAGCAGCCTCCTGCCAGGGGCAGGCTATGGCTACACCTTC. Residues: CASSLLPGAGYGYTF.

The rearrangement uses TRBV24-1 and TRBJ2-1, with D maybe TRBD2 (5 bases). This CDR3 has 13 residues. Trimming cost V 9 bases and J 0 bases, with 8 bases left between them. From germline, CDR1 is KGHDR and CDR2 SFDVKD. DNA of the CDR3: TGTGCCACCGGAACTAGCTCCTACAATGAGCAGTTCTTC. Its protein product is CATGTSSYNEQFF.

The table lists this clonotype with a few counts. The chain is built from TRBV11-1 and TRBJ2-1; D gene unclear. Trimming stripped 6 bases from V and 0 bases from J, with 6 bases between. Looked up from germline, CDR1 is SGHAT and CDR2 is FQDESV (reference sequence). The CDR3 has 13 residues. CDR3 region: CASRVGSYNEQFF. The CDR3 DNA is TGTGCCAGCAGGGTCGGCTCCTACAATGAGCAGTTCTTC.